This T cell receptor (beta chain) was sequenced during a study of shared clonotypes between healthy human individuals. Findings and caveats of the study: Non-shared clonotypes had lower generation probabilities than clonotypes shared by all four sorted-subset donors.

A word on this clone: Its antigen is unidentified.

Germline lookup yields CDR1 SGHVS and CDR2 FNYEAQ. The CDR3 extends over 13 amino acids. V was clipped by 1 base and J by 4 bases, with 6 bases between them. This table comes from immunoSEQ multiplex PCR, and its TCRdb copy is limited to in-frame clones, with some not included. The sample has millions of clones; approximately 92% are singletons. This rearrangement joins TRBV7-6 to TRBJ2-3, with no clear D. This TCR was recovered from a man aged 18 to 30 in good health. Sequencing was performed on naive CD4+ T cells sorted from blood. Noted subset: CD45RA+ positively selected. CDR3 in amino acids: CASSLVRADTQYF. CDR3 coding DNA: TGTGCCAGCAGCTTAGTTAGAGCAGATACGCAGTATTTT.